A selection of T cell receptor beta chains follows, all from one sample in a study of cytomegalovirus exposure and HLA in healthy donors. TCRdb's table, derived via immunoSEQ multiplex PCR, lists solely in-frame clones and lacks some. The sample lists around 91,000 clones; 70% to 85% were seen once. Sample: PBMCs. The receptor source for this set is a man aged 18-30 years in good health and CMV-seronegative. Both conserved end residues are part of each CDR3. A D gene is named only where the DNA matches it firmly. A row's size may be missing; if present it is once, few, many or a size class.

d_call: TRBD2; j_call: TRBJ2-7; v_call: TRBV11-2; clone_size: few; cdr3_nt: TGTGCCAGCAGCCACGGGACTAGCGGCTACGAGCAGTACTTC; cdr3_aa: CASSHGTSGYEQYF
d_call: -; j_call: TRBJ1-5; v_call: TRBV11-2; clone_size: -; cdr3_nt: TGTGCCAGCAGCTTAGCAGGGGGCAATCAGCCCCAGCATTTT; cdr3_aa: CASSLAGGNQPQHF
d_call: -; j_call: TRBJ1-2; v_call: TRBV7-3; clone_size: few; cdr3_nt: TGTGCCAGCAGCCCCACAGGGAACGGTGGCTACACCTTC; cdr3_aa: CASSPTGNGGYTF
d_call: -; j_call: TRBJ1-2; v_call: TRBV6-1; clone_size: -; cdr3_nt: TGTGCCAGCAGTGAGACAGAGACCTTGTTCGGTGGCTACACCTTC; cdr3_aa: CASSETETLFGGYTF
d_call: -; j_call: TRBJ1-1; v_call: TRBV10-1; clone_size: -; cdr3_nt: TGCGCCAGCAGTGAGTCGACATTGAACACTGAAGCTTTCTTT; cdr3_aa: CASSESTLNTEAFF
d_call: -; j_call: TRBJ1-4; v_call: TRBV15; clone_size: -; cdr3_nt: TGTGCCACCAGCAGAGATCGCGGGGTCGCGACTAATGAAAAACTGTTTTTT; cdr3_aa: CATSRDRGVATNEKLFF
d_call: TRBD1; j_call: TRBJ2-2; v_call: TRBV29-1; clone_size: -; cdr3_nt: TGCAGCTGCCGACAGGGTTACTCCGGGGAGCTGTTTTTT; cdr3_aa: CSCRQGYSGELFF
d_call: -; j_call: TRBJ2-1; v_call: TRBV7-8; clone_size: -; cdr3_nt: TGTGCCAGCAGCTTAGCCAGGGGCGTCCCCCACAATGAGCAGTTCTTC; cdr3_aa: CASSLARGVPHNEQFF
d_call: -; j_call: TRBJ2-2; v_call: TRBV16; clone_size: -; cdr3_nt: TGTGCCAGCAGCCAATCAAGCTCCACCGGGGAGCTGTTTTTT; cdr3_aa: CASSQSSSTGELFF
d_call: -; j_call: TRBJ2-1; v_call: TRBV7-2; clone_size: -; cdr3_nt: TGTGCCAGCAGCTTATCGAGCGGGCCACAGTTCTTC; cdr3_aa: CASSLSSGPQFF
d_call: TRBD1; j_call: TRBJ1-2; v_call: TRBV2; clone_size: -; cdr3_nt: TGTGCCAGCAAGACAGGGAGTGACTATGGCTACACCTTC; cdr3_aa: CASKTGSDYGYTF
d_call: TRBD2; j_call: TRBJ2-7; v_call: TRBV28; clone_size: -; cdr3_nt: TGTGCCAGCAGTTTCGGGGGGTCCCGCTACGAGCAGTACTTC; cdr3_aa: CASSFGGSRYEQYF
d_call: TRBD2; j_call: TRBJ2-3; v_call: TRBV9; clone_size: -; cdr3_nt: TGTGCCAGCAGCGCCGAGGGCGGGGGGCTCACAGATACGCAGTATTTT; cdr3_aa: CASSAEGGGLTDTQYF
d_call: TRBD1; j_call: TRBJ1-1; v_call: TRBV7-9; clone_size: -; cdr3_nt: TGTGCCAGCAGCTTAAGGGGGCTCGTGAACACTGAAGCTTTCTTT; cdr3_aa: CASSLRGLVNTEAFF
d_call: TRBD1; j_call: TRBJ1-1; v_call: TRBV6-4; clone_size: -; cdr3_nt: TGTGCCAGCAGTACCGGGGACAGGGCTGAAGCTTTCTTT; cdr3_aa: CASSTGDRAEAFF
d_call: -; j_call: TRBJ1-5; v_call: TRBV5-4; clone_size: -; cdr3_nt: TGTGCCAGCAGCCCAGACGGGGGATCTCAGCATTTT; cdr3_aa: CASSPDGGSQHF
d_call: -; j_call: TRBJ2-3; v_call: TRBV30; clone_size: -; cdr3_nt: TGTGCCTGGAGTAAATACAGCGGTAGCACAGATACGCAGTATTTT; cdr3_aa: CAWSKYSGSTDTQYF
d_call: TRBD2; j_call: TRBJ2-1; v_call: TRBV7-2; clone_size: -; cdr3_nt: TGTGCCAGCAGCTTAGGGCTAGCGGGAGGCGAGCAGTTCTTC; cdr3_aa: CASSLGLAGGEQFF
d_call: TRBD1; j_call: TRBJ1-6; v_call: TRBV28; clone_size: -; cdr3_nt: TGTGCCAGCAGTTTCTGGACAGGGGAGTTCCACTTT; cdr3_aa: CASSFWTGEFHF
d_call: TRBD1; j_call: TRBJ1-2; v_call: TRBV5-1; clone_size: once; cdr3_nt: TGCGCCAGCAGCTTGGAGGGGGCCGATGGCTACACCTTC; cdr3_aa: CASSLEGADGYTF
d_call: -; j_call: TRBJ1-2; v_call: TRBV9; clone_size: -; cdr3_nt: TGTGCCAGCAGCGATCACACTCGGAGAGGGCGCGGCTACACCTTC; cdr3_aa: CASSDHTRRGRGYTF
d_call: TRBD1; j_call: TRBJ1-1; v_call: TRBV28; clone_size: -; cdr3_nt: TGTGCCAGCAGTTCAGGGGGCGAGGGGAACACTGAAGCTTTCTTT; cdr3_aa: CASSSGGEGNTEAFF
d_call: -; j_call: TRBJ2-1; v_call: TRBV27; clone_size: -; cdr3_nt: TGTGCCAGCAGTTTCATCCAAGGGGGACACAATGAGCAGTTCTTC; cdr3_aa: CASSFIQGGHNEQFF
d_call: -; j_call: TRBJ2-1; v_call: TRBV14; clone_size: -; cdr3_nt: TGTGCCAGCAGCCAAGAAGAGCGGGTAAACTACAATGAGCAGTTCTTC; cdr3_aa: CASSQEERVNYNEQFF
d_call: TRBD1; j_call: TRBJ2-7; v_call: TRBV6-6; clone_size: -; cdr3_nt: TGTGCCAGCAGTTATCCTCGGGACAGCTACTACGAGCAGTACTTC; cdr3_aa: CASSYPRDSYYEQYF
d_call: TRBD1; j_call: TRBJ1-1; v_call: TRBV30; clone_size: -; cdr3_nt: TGTGCCTGGCGCCGGGACAGGGGGCACACTGAAGCTTTCTTT; cdr3_aa: CAWRRDRGHTEAFF
d_call: TRBD1; j_call: TRBJ2-7; v_call: TRBV4-1; clone_size: -; cdr3_nt: TGCGCCAGCAGCCGCACAGGGGACGAGCAGTACTTC; cdr3_aa: CASSRTGDEQYF
d_call: -; j_call: TRBJ2-1; v_call: TRBV9; clone_size: -; cdr3_nt: TGTGCCAGCAGCTTGGGGGCAGGGATCAATGAGCAGTTCTTC; cdr3_aa: CASSLGAGINEQFF
d_call: TRBD2; j_call: TRBJ2-7; v_call: TRBV6-1; clone_size: -; cdr3_nt: TGTACCAGCAGCGGGACTATTCGCCACTACGAGCAGTACTTC; cdr3_aa: CTSSGTIRHYEQYF
d_call: TRBD1; j_call: TRBJ2-7; v_call: TRBV27; clone_size: -; cdr3_nt: TGTGCCAGCAGTCAATGGGGACAGCAACCTTACGAGCAGTACTTC; cdr3_aa: CASSQWGQQPYEQYF
d_call: TRBD2; j_call: TRBJ2-5; v_call: TRBV5-1; clone_size: -; cdr3_nt: TGCGCCAGCAGCTTGGGACTAGCGGTAGAGACCCAGTACTTC; cdr3_aa: CASSLGLAVETQYF
d_call: -; j_call: TRBJ2-1; v_call: TRBV29-1; clone_size: -; cdr3_nt: TGCAGCGTTGAGGACGGACGAGGGGAGCAGTTCTTC; cdr3_aa: CSVEDGRGEQFF
d_call: -; j_call: TRBJ1-2; v_call: TRBV30; clone_size: once; cdr3_nt: TGTGCCTGGAGTGTAGGCAGGGTCTATGGCTACACCTTC; cdr3_aa: CAWSVGRVYGYTF
d_call: TRBD2; j_call: TRBJ2-2; v_call: TRBV5-1; clone_size: -; cdr3_nt: TGCGCCAGCAGCCTGGGAGCAGCGGGAGAAAACGGGGAGCTGTTTTTT; cdr3_aa: CASSLGAAGENGELFF
d_call: -; j_call: TRBJ2-1; v_call: TRBV9; clone_size: -; cdr3_nt: TGTGCCAGCAGCCCCCACCCCCCGAGGGAGCGGCTTAGGGTTGAGCAGTTCTTC; cdr3_aa: CASSPHPPRERLRVEQFF
d_call: -; j_call: TRBJ2-3; v_call: TRBV2; clone_size: once; cdr3_nt: TGTGCCAGCAGTTCAGGGAATACGCAGTATTTT; cdr3_aa: CASSSGNTQYF
d_call: -; j_call: TRBJ1-1; v_call: TRBV11-1; clone_size: -; cdr3_nt: TGTGCCAGCAGCTTAGCTTCGGGTCCAGCTTTCTTT; cdr3_aa: CASSLASGPAFF
d_call: -; j_call: TRBJ1-2; v_call: TRBV18; clone_size: -; cdr3_nt: TGTGCCAGCTCACCTACTCGGAGGGACGATGGCTACACCTTC; cdr3_aa: CASSPTRRDDGYTF
d_call: -; j_call: TRBJ2-3; v_call: TRBV11-2; clone_size: -; cdr3_nt: TGTGCCAGCAGCTTATCTCCGGGGGTTCTTGATACGCAGTATTTT; cdr3_aa: CASSLSPGVLDTQYF
d_call: -; j_call: TRBJ1-2; v_call: TRBV5-6; clone_size: -; cdr3_nt: TGTGCCAGCAGCCCACCGGACACCCGAGGGGGTGGCTACACCTTC; cdr3_aa: CASSPPDTRGGGYTF
d_call: TRBD2; j_call: TRBJ2-1; v_call: TRBV6-6; clone_size: -; cdr3_nt: TGTGCCAGCAGTTACCGGACTAGCTCCTACAATGAGCAGTTCTTC; cdr3_aa: CASSYRTSSYNEQFF
d_call: TRBD1; j_call: TRBJ1-1; v_call: TRBV9; clone_size: -; cdr3_nt: TGTGCCAGCAGCGTAGCGGGACAGGGGACTGAAGCTTTCTTT; cdr3_aa: CASSVAGQGTEAFF
d_call: -; j_call: TRBJ1-1; v_call: TRBV6-6; clone_size: -; cdr3_nt: TGTGCCAGCGGACTTACTGAAGCTTTCTTT; cdr3_aa: CASGLTEAFF
d_call: -; j_call: TRBJ2-1; v_call: TRBV2; clone_size: -; cdr3_nt: TGTGCCAGCAGGGGAGACCGGAATGAGCAGTTCTTC; cdr3_aa: CASRGDRNEQFF
d_call: -; j_call: TRBJ2-1; v_call: TRBV10-3; clone_size: -; cdr3_nt: TGTGCCTACGGGGAAGCGGGTTTGTCCTACAATGAGCAGTTCTTC; cdr3_aa: CAYGEAGLSYNEQFF
d_call: TRBD2; j_call: TRBJ2-1; v_call: TRBV30; clone_size: -; cdr3_nt: TGTGCCTGGATGACTAGCGGGAGGGATGAGCAGTTCTTC; cdr3_aa: CAWMTSGRDEQFF
d_call: TRBD2; j_call: TRBJ2-7; v_call: TRBV29-1; clone_size: -; cdr3_nt: TGCAGCGTTCAGGGCGGGGGTACCTACGAGCAGTACTTC; cdr3_aa: CSVQGGGTYEQYF
d_call: -; j_call: TRBJ1-1; v_call: TRBV6-1; clone_size: -; cdr3_nt: TGTGCCAGCAGTGAAGACGAACTCACTAGGAACACTGAAGCTTTCTTT; cdr3_aa: CASSEDELTRNTEAFF
d_call: TRBD1; j_call: TRBJ2-7; v_call: TRBV7-8; clone_size: -; cdr3_nt: TGTGCCAGCAGCCACCGACAGGGGACCTTCCCCTACGAGCAGTACTTC; cdr3_aa: CASSHRQGTFPYEQYF
d_call: TRBD1; j_call: TRBJ1-1; v_call: TRBV11-2; clone_size: once; cdr3_nt: TGTGCCAGCAGCTTAGGTCGACAGGGGGTTTCTGAAGCTTTCTTT; cdr3_aa: CASSLGRQGVSEAFF
d_call: -; j_call: TRBJ1-2; v_call: TRBV19; clone_size: -; cdr3_nt: TGTGCCAGTAGCCGCGCGGACTATGGCTACACCTTC; cdr3_aa: CASSRADYGYTF